This T cell receptor beta chain is drawn from a study of chemoradiotherapy in HPV16-positive cancers (dated by TCRdb to the early 2020s). In the study overall: Functional T-cell assays on cells from a couple of HPV16-positive patients defined candidate HPV-specific T-cell clones and common TCR motifs. Whether T-cell immunity against the HPV oncoproteins E6 and E7 changes during chemoradiotherapy and whether survival is affected by this immunity were examined in the study. The candidate HPV-specific TCRs and motifs were subsequently tracked in TCR repertoires obtained from some 90 patients with HPV-related cancers.

Because repertoires were sampled repeatedly during chemoradiotherapy, clonal expansion in the tumor microenvironment could be followed. The CDR3 has 14 amino acids, counting the end cysteine and phenylalanine. CDR3 DNA is the only sequence kept; it has 42 bases, read in frame from the first base. Trimming accounts for 4 bases at V and 8 bases at J, while the number of junction bases matched to no gene is 7. The germline V gene encodes CDR1 LNHNV and CDR2 YYDKDF (reference sequence). As for this clone: No antigen is known for it. Base quality data are lacking; no much larger clone is found one base away.

The investigation overall reported the following: Improved recurrence-free survival in HPV16-positive patients was associated with expansion of HPV-responsive T cells during chemoradiotherapy. The functional definition of HPV-specific T cells came from only a couple of HPV16-positive patients, and the survival association was reported for HPV16-positive patients. Expansion of candidate HPV-specific clones and E7-related TCR motifs was observed in the tumor microenvironment during treatment, whereas no such expansion was observed for non-HPV-specific T cells.

Library preparation was by the immunoSEQ multiplex PCR assay. TCRdb stores this immuneACCESS table with in-frame sequences only. Part of the clones is absent; in the studies checked, under half of the shortfall reflects unresolved V genes, and no reason is known for the rest. This sample has 9,500 to 15,000 clones in its table, and roughly 78% of those were observed once. About 2% of the sample is in the top ten clones. The chain couples TRBV15 to TRBJ2-2; the central 7 bases match TRBD1. The sample was collected from a patient who underwent chemoradiotherapy. The sequence was obtained from a human donor with HPV-associated anogenital cancer. The nucleotide sequence is given as TGTGCCACCAGCACCCATACAGGGGCTGGGGAGCTGTTTTTT. Protein translation: CATSTHTGAGELFF.